Each of the 6 T cell receptor beta chains below was sequenced from the same sample in a study of regulatory T cells in long-lasting Graves disease. The time point: newly diagnosed GD, antithyroid drugs for less than 3 months. Following extraction of RNA from PBMCs, that RNA was used to make the TCR library. Construction of TCR beta libraries relied on iRepertoire HTBI primers and on Arm-PCR targeting CDR3 regions. MiXCR, run by TCRdb on the multiplex PCR reads, gives a single entry per CDR3 protein. This sample has hundreds of thousands of distinct CDR3 sequences, with roughly 17% found just once. These data were also filed under a second study, of T cells in Graves' hyperthyroidism and ophthalmopathy.

The sequences come from peripheral blood mononuclear cells (PBMCs), collected at new diagnosis, from a patient treated with antithyroid drugs. Receptors were obtained from a man aged 35 to 55 with Graves disease.

In this sample, this clonotype turned up many times. This sequence joins TRBV28 and TRBJ1-2; 12 nucleotides align to TRBD1. Germline V gene sequence: CDR1 MDHEN, CDR2 SYDVKM. V gave up 3 bases and J gave up 1 base; unmatched junction bases: 6. The CDR3 totals 17 residues. The chain's CDR3 is CASSFGTGGLHNYGYTF. In DNA, the CDR3 is TGTGCCAGCAGTTTCGGGACAGGGGGCCTCCATAACTATGGCTACACCTTC.

The J gene is TRBJ2-2, the V gene TRBV7-3; 9 bases are a match to TRBD1. From germline, CDR1 is SGHTA and CDR2 FQGTGA. V lost 3 bases to trimming and J lost 3 bases; unmatched junction nucleotides: 5. CDR3 length equals 16 residues. CDR3 in amino acids: CASSLTGGADTGELFF. The CDR3 coding sequence is TGTGCCAGCAGCTTGACAGGGGGGGCGGACACCGGGGAGCTGTTTTTT.

Ten or more counts support this clonotype. J is TRBJ2-6 and V is TRBV6-2 or TRBV6-3; no definite D call. This CDR3 has 16 residues. Trimming pared 7 bases from V and 0 bases from J, leaving 13 bases between. CDR1 and CDR2 (germline): MNHEY, SVGEGT. Here the CDR3 DNA reads TGTGCCAGCACTAAAAGGGTCCTCTCTGGGGCCAACGTCCTGACTTTC. Encoded protein: CASTKRVLSGANVLTF.

This clonotype came up many times. The rearrangement links TRBV11-3 to TRBJ2-6; D gene unclear. V lost 6 bases and J 2 bases, leaving 5 bases between the germline ends. This CDR3 has 13 amino acids. Germline loops: CDR1 SGHNT, CDR2 YENEEA. The CDR3 reads CASRRAGANVLTF. For the CDR3, the DNA is TGTGCCAGCAGGCGTGCTGGGGCCAACGTCCTGACTTTC. Using reference TRBV11-3 and TRBJ2-6 for the parts outside the CDR3, the full variable domain is EAGVVQSPRYKIIEKKQPVAFWCNPISGHNTLYWYLQNLGQGPELLIRYENEEAVDDSQLPKDRFSAERLKGVDSTLKIQPAELGDSAVYLCASRRAGANVLTFGAGSRLTVL.

The CDR3: CASSSMTGSHISYEQYF. The CDR3 nucleotides are TGTGCCAGCAGCTCAATGACGGGGAGCCATATCTCCTACGAGCAGTACTTC. The chain has TRBV11-2 and TRBJ2-7; TRBD2 is a possible D gene (5 bases). The CDR3 covers 17 residues. Germline loops: CDR1 SGHAT, CDR2 FQNNGV. Trimming cost V 4 bases and J 0 bases, with 19 bases left between them.

This clonotype occurred many times. The chain links TRBV4-1 to TRBJ2-7, with 7 positions matching TRBD1. Germline values: CDR1 MGHRA, CDR2 YSYEKL. The J segment lost 1 base and the V segment lost 0 bases, leaving 6 bases of the junction unmatched. CDR3 size: 16 residues. CDR3 bases: TGCGCCAGCAGCCAAGATTGGTGGACAGGATCCTACGAGCAGTACTTC. The encoded protein is CASSQDWWTGSYEQYF.